This T cell receptor (beta chain) was documented in a study of naive and memory T cell subsets. General observations from the study: TCR transcript changes with activation or differentiation may affect this RNA method.

The ends were cut back, 7 bases at V and 2 bases at J, with 18 bases in the middle. CDR1 is DFQATT and CDR2 is SNEGSKA in the germline V gene (reference sequence). The length of the CDR3 is 14 residues. This clonotype was seen ten or more times. Its antigen is not known. A UMI-containing oligonucleotide was joined by 3' ligation to the TCR cDNA template. Whole-blood samples were 2 to 2.5 ml of peripheral blood from healthy adult volunteers. Reverse transcription used DNase-treated unsorted total RNA, aiming for roughly 1 to 1000 ng. The SP2 primer and nested alpha and beta constant region primers amplified ligated cDNA in four rounds. Alpha and beta constant region primers primed reverse transcription for blood and skin samples. TCRdb processed the 5' RACE reads anew with MiXCR; each CDR3 protein has one entry. The table has about 48,000 distinct CDR3 sequences, approximately 4.8% seen once.

The V call is TRBV20-1, the J call TRBJ2-7; D possibly corresponds to TRBD2 (6 bases). The TCR comes from a female donor in good health. The DNA for the CDR3 is TGCAGTGTTGAACCCGGGACTGGGGCCTACGAGCAGTACTTC. It codes for CSVEPGTGAYEQYF.